The 23 T cell receptor beta chains listed next were all sequenced from one sample in a study of T cells in Graves' hyperthyroidism and ophthalmopathy. The investigators amplified TCR beta CDR3 regions from RNA transcripts. In the first-round RT-PCR of the TCR CDR3, the HTBI primer set was used. TCRdb re-called the multiplex PCR reads with MiXCR, one entry per CDR3 protein. The sample shows around 580,000 distinct CDR3 sequences, 46% of them seen only once. Sample: peripheral blood or thyroid tissue (not recorded which). These receptors were taken from a woman aged 18 to 35 with Graves' hyperthyroidism.

This clonotype was recorded only once. V usage is TRBV7-6 and J usage is TRBJ2-7; TRBD2 matches at 10 bases. CDR3 length: 13 residues. Germline CDR1 reads SGHVS; CDR2 reads FNYEAQ. The CDR3 DNA reads TGTGCTAGAGAGCCTAGCGGGAGCAACGAGCAGTACTTC. Amino acid sequence: CAREPSGSNEQYF.

The chain uses TRBV7-2 and TRBJ1-1; D not certain. The CDR3 extends over 11 amino acids. Trimming stripped 4 bases from V and 8 bases from J, with 8 bases between. Germline loops: CDR1 SGHTA, CDR2 FQGNSA. CDR3 in DNA: TGTGCCAGCAGCTCCCAAGGGGAAGCTTTCTTT. Translating gives CASSSQGEAFF.

The chain is built from TRBV6-4 and TRBJ1-2; maybe TRBD1 (6 bases). Trimming took 2 bases from V and 8 from J, leaving 18 bases between them. There are 15 residues in the CDR3. The germline gives CDR1 MRHNA, CDR2 SNTAGT. This CDR3 reads CASSDGGAGGLGYTF. Written as DNA, the CDR3 is TGTGCCAGCAGTGACGGGGGGGCCGGGGGGCTCGGCTACACCTTC.

Many counts were recorded for this clonotype. The CDR3 sequence is CASSPGRSGEKLFF. The CDR3, as DNA: TGTGCCAGCAGCCCAGGGAGGTCTGGTGAAAAACTGTTTTTT. The chain has TRBV7-9 and TRBJ1-4, with D possibly matching TRBD1 (5 bases). Between the trimmed V and J ends, which lost 5 bases and 7 bases, there was a span of 14 bases. Per the germline V gene, CDR1 is SEHNR and CDR2 is FQNEAQ (reference sequence). The CDR3 runs 14 residues.

This clonotype was observed many times. This chain connects TRBV7-9 to TRBJ1-1; weak D call: TRBD1 (6 bases). The V end lost 3 bases, the J end lost 4 bases, and 15 bases lay between the germline ends. CDR1 and CDR2 (germline): SEHNR, FQNEAQ (reference sequence). The CDR3 covers 15 residues. CDR3 in amino acids: CASSLRTVVGTEAFF. The CDR3 coding sequence is TGTGCCAGCAGCTTGCGGACAGTGGTGGGCACTGAAGCTTTCTTT. The full variable domain, completed using reference TRBV7-9 and TRBJ1-1, is DTGVSQNPRHKITKRGQNVTFRCDPISEHNRLYWYRQTLGQGPEFLTYFQNEAQLEKSRLLSDRFSAERPKGSFSTLEIQRTEQGDSAMYLCASSLRTVVGTEAFFGQGTRLTVV.

This clonotype has ten or more counts. The gene calls are TRBV19 and TRBJ1-5, with 8 bases that match TRBD1. Germline CDR1 LNHDA, CDR2 SQIVND (reference sequence). V was clipped by 4 bases and J by 6 bases; unmatched bases: 11. CDR3 size: 16 residues. CDR3 sequence reads: CASSTRTGTAIQPQHF. Written as DNA, the CDR3 is TGTGCCAGTAGTACACGGACAGGGACGGCGATTCAGCCCCAGCATTTT.

This sequence joins TRBV11-3 and TRBJ1-1; weak D call: TRBD1 (6 bases). The germline gives CDR1 SGHNT, CDR2 YENEEA. The CDR3 is made up of 12 amino acids. The ends were cut back, 11 bases at V and 5 bases at J, with 15 bases in the middle. This CDR3 is CACNPGHTEAFF. The CDR3 DNA follows: TGTGCCTGCAATCCGGGACATACTGAAGCTTTCTTT.

In this sample, this clonotype turned up a few times. The rearrangement uses TRBV6-6 and TRBJ1-2; 10 bases align to TRBD1. The CDR3 consists of 15 residues. Germline V gene data show CDR1 as MNHNY and CDR2 as SVGAGI (reference sequence). Trimming took 6 bases from V and 4 from J; bases not matched to a gene: 8. CDR3 sequence reads: CASRPGQGNSYGYTF. The CDR3 nucleotides are TGTGCCAGCAGACCGGGACAGGGGAACTCCTATGGCTACACCTTC.

This sequence joins TRBV6-1 and TRBJ2-3, with TRBD2 matching over 7 bases. Germline values: CDR1 MNHNS, CDR2 SASEGT. Trimming cost V 6 bases and J 3 bases; bases outside gene matches: 6. The CDR3 totals 14 residues. The CDR3 sequence is CASRLGGSTDTQYF. CDR3 nucleotide sequence: TGTGCCAGCAGGTTAGGCGGGAGTACAGATACGCAGTATTTT.

This chain uses TRBV11-3 with TRBJ1-4; tentative D call: TRBD1 (6 bases). The germline V gene encodes CDR1 SGHNT and CDR2 YENEEA. V dropped 5 bases and J dropped 11 bases, with 15 bases sitting between them. CDR3 length equals 13 residues. The CDR3 here is CASSPWDTEKLFF. CDR3 nucleotide sequence: TGTGCCAGCAGCCCCTGGGACACGGAGAAACTGTTTTTT.

This clonotype was observed once. The chain is built from TRBV11-2 and TRBJ2-7; 8 nucleotides agree with TRBD2. Germline V gene sequence: CDR1 SGHAT, CDR2 FQNNGV. The CDR3 extends over 17 amino acids. The V and J ends lost 8 bases and 0 bases, in that order; junction bases with no gene match: 15. The CDR3 is CASGNPSGPQISYEQYF. As DNA, the CDR3 is TGTGCCAGCGGAAATCCTAGCGGGCCGCAAATCTCCTACGAGCAGTACTTC.

This clonotype appeared many times. The chain uses TRBV13 and TRBJ2-7, with 11 positions matching TRBD2. V shed 4 bases, J shed 1 base, and the junction held 6 bases outside the gene matches. The CDR3 spans 16 residues. Germline V gene sequence: CDR1 PRHDT, CDR2 FYEKMQ (reference sequence). This chain's CDR3 is CASSSMTSGTSYEQYF. The CDR3 coding sequence is TGTGCCAGCAGCTCGATGACTAGCGGGACATCCTACGAGCAGTACTTC.

This clonotype was recorded a few times. The chain uses TRBV29-1 and TRBJ2-1; D is unclear. The CDR3 totals 9 residues. V was shortened by 4 bases and J by 8 bases, with 3 bases between the two germline ends. Germline CDR1 reads SQVTM; CDR2 reads ANQGSEA. The CDR3 sequence: CSVGYEQFF. CDR3 sequence (DNA): TGCAGCGTTGGCTATGAGCAGTTCTTC.

This clonotype has only a few counts. This may arise from a read error, as a much more abundant clone is one base away. The V gene is TRBV19, the J gene TRBJ1-2; TRBD1 is a possible D gene (5 bases). Germline V CDR1 and CDR2: LNHDA, SQIVND (reference sequence). The CDR3 runs 13 residues. CDR3 amino acids: CASSPRQGYGHTF. DNA for the CDR3: TGTGCCAGTAGTCCCCGGCAGGGTTATGGCCACACCTTC.

The chain joins TRBV20-1 to TRBJ2-1; TRBD2 matches 11 bases. Germline assignment: CDR1 DFQATT and CDR2 SNEGSKA (reference sequence). Trimming cost V 1 base and J 0 bases; bases outside gene matches: 5. The CDR3 is made up of 17 amino acids. Here the CDR3 DNA reads TGCAGTGCTAGAGGACTAGCGGGATCTAGCTCCTACAATGAGCAGTTCTTC. Translation gives CSARGLAGSSSYNEQFF.

The chain recombines TRBV29-1 with TRBJ2-5; TRBD1 aligns across 8 bases. The CDR3 loop spans 14 amino acids. Germline CDR1 and CDR2: SQVTM and ANQGSEA. The V segment lost 0 bases and the J segment 5 bases; nucleotides outside the gene matches: 5. CDR3 in amino acids: CSVEETGDGETQYF. The CDR3 nucleotides are TGCAGCGTTGAAGAGACAGGGGATGGGGAGACCCAGTACTTC.

In regard to this clonotype: Just one base apart from a much larger clone, this may be a read error. This rearrangement joins TRBV5-1 to TRBJ2-7; TRBD2 might be the D (6 bases). The CDR3 extends over 14 amino acids. Germline V gene data show CDR1 as SGHRS and CDR2 as YFSETQ. CDR3 protein: CANSFAGPSYEQYF. DNA for the CDR3: TGCGCCAACAGCTTCGCGGGACCCTCCTACGAGCAGTACTTC. Supplemented by reference TRBV5-1 and TRBJ2-7, the full variable domain reads KAGVTQTPRYLIKTRGQQVTLSCSPISGHRSVSWYQQTPGQGLQFLFEYFSETQRNKGNFPGRFSGRQFSNSRSEMNVSTLELGDSALYLCANSFAGPSYEQYFGPGTRLTVT.

This clonotype was counted a few times. The V gene is TRBV12-3 or TRBV12-4, the J gene TRBJ1-6; D unresolved. This CDR3 spans 9 amino acids. V lost 4 bases to trimming and J lost 13 bases, with 2 bases between them. The CDR3 here is CASSSPLHF. The DNA of the CDR3 is TGTGCCAGCAGTTCGCCCCTCCACTTT.

This clonotype was seen at least ten times. J is TRBJ1-6 and V is TRBV5-1; no reliable D call. Trimming shortened V by 1 base and J by 16 bases, and 21 bases separated the two germline ends. Germline assignment: CDR1 SGHRS and CDR2 YFSETQ. The CDR3 is 15 amino acids. The CDR3 reads CASSLLPQERPALHF. CDR3 in DNA: TGCGCCAGCAGCTTGTTACCCCAGGAACGCCCTGCTCTCCACTTT.

This clonotype was seen ten or more times. The genes are TRBV24-1 and TRBJ1-2; TRBD1 agrees at 8 bases. Looked up from germline, CDR1 is KGHDR and CDR2 is SFDVKD. The CDR3 has 14 amino acids. Trimming cost V 4 bases and J 8 bases; bases outside gene matches: 8. The CDR3 is CATSDPGQGFGYTF. CDR3 in DNA: TGTGCCACCAGTGACCCCGGACAGGGTTTCGGCTACACCTTC.

The chain is built from TRBV20-1 and TRBJ1-5; perhaps TRBD1 as D (5 bases). Germline V gene data show CDR1 as DFQATT and CDR2 as SNEGSKA (reference sequence). Between the trimmed V and J ends, which lost 6 bases and 0 bases, there was a span of 21 bases. This CDR3 is 17 amino acids long. The CDR3 sequence: CSATDGSGANSNQPQHF. In DNA form, the CDR3 reads TGCAGTGCCACTGACGGCTCTGGGGCGAATAGCAATCAGCCCCAGCATTTT.

The rearrangement uses TRBV2 and TRBJ1-3, with D perhaps matching TRBD1 (5 bases). The CDR3 length is 15 residues. Per the germline V gene, CDR1 is SNHLY and CDR2 is FYNNEI. V was pared by 2 bases and J by 8 bases, with 16 bases between. DNA for the CDR3: TGTGCCAGCAGTGAACCCAGGGAGAGCTCCTACACCATATATTTT. It encodes CASSEPRESSYTIYF.

This clonotype was detected many times. The chain combines TRBV2 with TRBJ2-7, with D possibly being TRBD2 (6 bases). The V gene lost 6 bases and the J gene lost 3 bases, with 18 bases spanning the gap. The length of the CDR3 is 15 residues. Germline V lookup: CDR1 SNHLY, CDR2 FYNNEI. CDR3 coding DNA: TGTGCCAGCAGCGGGGTAGCGGAGACCCTCTACGAGCAGTACTTC. Amino acids: CASSGVAETLYEQYF.